This T cell receptor beta chain stems from a study of beta chain features in type 1 diabetes. Overall study findings and caveats: Within each of all four CD4+ subsets, Type 1 diabetes patients had TCRB CDR3s that were moderately but significantly shorter. Naive, central memory and Treg TCRB repertoires seemed to resemble each other more closely in patients than they did in healthy donors.

Germline trimming cut 3 bases from V and 5 bases from J; bases unmatched to any gene: 1. The CDR3 length is 12 residues. Germline assignment: CDR1 KGHSH and CDR2 LQKENI. This clone was recorded a few times. The antigen remains undetermined. Every donor provided one heparinised blood draw, which averaged around 120 mL. Sequenced material consisted of expressed TCRB transcripts (all of the isolated RNA was reverse transcribed). Sequencing used immunoSEQ multiplex PCR; TCRdb keeps in-frame clones, though not all of them. The table lists 500,000 to 850,000 clones, more than 13% of them singletons. Sequenced input: naive CD4+ T cells from blood. The gene calls are TRBV18 and TRBJ2-7; 7 positions agree with TRBD1. This TCR was recovered from a man aged 18 to 35 with type 1 diabetes. Here the CDR3 reads CASSPGQNEQYF. The CDR3 nucleotides read TGTGCCAGCTCACCGGGACAGAACGAGCAGTACTTC.